This T cell receptor (beta chain) derives from a study of T cell repertoires in cytomegalovirus infection. Study information: Matching HLA type and CMV infection were both indicated by public TCR beta signatures.

Findings of the study overall: Summed frequency of public TCR beta families distinguished CMV carriers with the relevant HLA. The ex vivo response was dominated by HLA-C-restricted CMV-specific TCR beta clonotypes.

In its sample, this clonotype was seen a few times. Its cognate antigen is unknown. This CDR3 region has 15 residues. Germline CDR1 is LGHNA and CDR2 is YSLEER. V was shortened by 3 bases and J by 7 bases, with 16 bases between the two germline ends. TCRdb re-called the reads with MiXCR, one entry per CDR3 protein. Counted here are a few hundred thousand distinct CDR3 sequences, 17% occurring once; the ten biggest clones make up around 12%. The source of this sequence is a human donor in good health (CMV status not recorded). Some clones in this sample may be carry-over from other donors' samples. The chain couples TRBV4-3 to TRBJ1-5; TRBD1 is a possible D gene (5 bases). The source material was PBMCs. The CDR3 loop reads CASSQQFGGGQPQHF. CDR3 in DNA: TGCGCCAGCAGCCAGCAATTTGGGGGGGGACAGCCCCAGCATTTT.